This T cell receptor (beta chain) was sequenced in a study of cytomegalovirus exposure and HLA in healthy donors. The CDR3 runs 12 residues. Germline loops: CDR1 SEHNR, CDR2 FQNEAQ (reference sequence). V was clipped by 5 bases and J by 6 bases, with 10 bases between them. In the PCR, 60 Vbeta and 13 Jbeta primers were used. Assay used: immunoSEQ multiplex PCR; TCRdb lists only in-frame clones, some missing. This table has around 65,000 clones, over 50% appearing once. This receptor was obtained from a man younger than 45 in good health and CMV-seronegative. The chain uses TRBV7-9 and TRBJ1-1; D is uncertain. Sequenced input: PBMCs. In DNA form, the CDR3 reads TGTGCCAGCAGCCCCGCCCCGGCTGAAGCTTTCTTT. Translation gives CASSPAPAEAFF.